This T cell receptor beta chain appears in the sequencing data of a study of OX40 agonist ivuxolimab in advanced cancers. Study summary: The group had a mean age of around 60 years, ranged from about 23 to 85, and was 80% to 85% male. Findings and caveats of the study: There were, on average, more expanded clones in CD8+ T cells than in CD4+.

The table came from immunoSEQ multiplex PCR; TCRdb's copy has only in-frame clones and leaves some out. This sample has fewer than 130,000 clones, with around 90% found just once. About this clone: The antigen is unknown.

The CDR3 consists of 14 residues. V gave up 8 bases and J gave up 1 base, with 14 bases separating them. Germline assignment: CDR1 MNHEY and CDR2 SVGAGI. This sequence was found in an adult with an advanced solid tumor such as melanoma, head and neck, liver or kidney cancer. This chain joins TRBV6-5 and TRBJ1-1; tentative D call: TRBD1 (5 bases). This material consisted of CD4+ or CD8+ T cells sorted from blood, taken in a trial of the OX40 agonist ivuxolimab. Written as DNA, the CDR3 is TGTGCCAGCGGAGCGGGACTTCCGAACACTGAAGCTTTCTTT. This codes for CASGAGLPNTEAFF.